This T cell receptor (beta chain) was sequenced in a study of OX40 agonist ivuxolimab in advanced cancers. Study overall: Under the entry rules, prior anti-PD-1, anti-PD-L1 or anti-CTLA-4 therapy was allowed, and less than 50% had some. Study results and limitations: Dosing at 0.1 to 3.0 mg/kg was accompanied by clonal expansion of CD4+ and CD8+ blood T cells by week 6. Researchers did not establish what antigens the expanded peripheral T cells target.

The germline V and J ends were trimmed by 4 bases and 9 bases, with 10 bases remaining between them. Germline V CDR1 and CDR2: MDHEN, SYDVKM. The CDR3 covers 12 residues. Patients were excluded for autoimmune disease history or systemic immunosuppression. Concerning this clone: Its antigen is not known.

Sequencing used immunoSEQ multiplex PCR; TCRdb keeps in-frame clones, though not all of them. The table shows tens of thousands of clones, with 89% occurring only once. Sequenced material: CD4+ or CD8+ T cells sorted from blood, taken in a trial of the OX40 agonist ivuxolimab. This clonotype originated in an adult with an advanced solid tumor such as melanoma, head and neck, liver or kidney cancer. The rearrangement joins TRBV28 to TRBJ2-1; D is perhaps TRBD1 or TRBD2 (6 bases each). The CDR3: CASSSGGTEQFF. Here the CDR3 DNA reads TGTGCCAGCAGTTCCGGGGGCACTGAGCAGTTCTTC.